Sequencing of this T cell receptor (beta chain) was carried out in a study of Ad26.COV2.S vaccination and SARS-CoV-2 variants. The V and J ends lost 4 bases and 3 bases respectively, with 16 bases between them. The V gene's germline CDR1 is SGHTA and CDR2 FQGTGA. The CDR3 is made up of 16 amino acids. Treatment described: around 19 received Ad26.COV2.S at low or high dose, single or two shots; about 5 received placebo; per-sample allocation not given. Sampling occurred on day 63 after the first vaccine or placebo injection. This Boston cohort included adults aged 18-55 years. General study findings and limits: While placebo recipients had lower spike-specific TCR breadth, vaccine recipients had more. After vaccination, substantial breadth of spike-specific CD8+ and CD4+ responses was reported. Comparability of non-spike TCR breadth was observed across vaccine and placebo recipients.

The data were produced by immunoSEQ multiplex PCR, yet TCRdb's version contains in-frame clones alone and is incomplete. This table holds more than 300,000 clones, approximately 90% found once. Note on this clone: Its antigen remains unknown.

Source: peripheral blood, taken in a trial of Ad26.COV2.S vaccine versus placebo. This receptor was obtained from a person aged 18-65 years who received the Ad26.COV2.S COVID-19 vaccine or a placebo. The chain carries TRBV7-3 and TRBJ1-5, with D maybe TRBD1 (6 bases). CDR3 amino acids: CASSSVGGGNNQPQHF. In nucleotides, the CDR3 is TGTGCCAGCAGCTCCGTTGGAGGGGGTAACAATCAGCCCCAGCATTTT.